The TCR beta chain described here comes from a study of vaccination effects on CD4 cells after COVID-19. This clone was seen once. Its specificity is not known. There are 14 residues in the CDR3. Trimming shortened V by 0 bases and J by 3 bases, and 8 bases separated the two germline ends. Germline lookup yields CDR1 LGHNA and CDR2 YSLEER. Whole-study results and caveats: Marked clonal contraction was seen in infection- and vaccine-induced clones late after vaccination. Only 1 of 255 vaccine-induced clones from healthy vaccinees cross-reacted with common cold coronaviruses.

Method: immunoSEQ multiplex PCR; TCRdb's copy keeps in-frame clones and lacks some. This sample has about 65,000 clones, with approximately 76% found just once. Within the ViraFEST assay, antigen-specific CD4+ T cells underwent expansion with viral peptide pools prior to sequencing. CD4+ T cells were isolated after about eleven days of culture. Nobody among the vaccine recipients had prior SARS-CoV-2 infection (nucleocapsid antibodies were negative). The chain employs TRBV4-3 and TRBJ1-2, with no clear D. The sample was CD4+ T cells from PBMCs cultured with HCoV-NL63 spike peptides, taken before COVID-19 vaccination. The receptor's source is a human donor who received a COVID-19 vaccine. CDR3 in amino acids: CASSQDYNYYGYTF. The DNA of the CDR3 is TGCGCCAGCAGCCAAGATTACAACTACTATGGCTACACCTTC.